The 2 T cell receptor beta chains listed next were all sequenced from one sample in a study of blood T cell repertoires in COVID-19. Some clones are missing from TCRdb's copy, which holds only in-frame ones; the method was immunoSEQ multiplex PCR. The table includes 250,000 to 350,000 clones, about 92% detected once. The sample was PBMCs or T cells enriched from blood (not recorded which). The source of these receptors is a woman between 25 and 40 years old who had recovered from COVID-19.

The chain links TRBV7-3 to TRBJ1-1, with a tentative D call TRBD1 (6 bases). Germline loops: CDR1 SGHTA, CDR2 FQGTGA. V shed 5 bases and J shed 4 bases, with 14 bases lying between them. CDR3 size: 14 residues. CDR3 sequence (DNA): TGTGCCAGCAGCCGCACAGGGAAGGCCACTGAAGCTTTCTTT. Its protein is CASSRTGKATEAFF.

This rearrangement joins TRBV6-4 to TRBJ1-4, with 8 nucleotides matching TRBD1. CDR1 is MRHNA and CDR2 is SNTAGT in the germline V gene. V lost 5 bases to trimming and J lost 3 bases; unmatched junction nucleotides: 8. There are 16 residues in the CDR3. CDR3 loop: CASSNPQGAANEKLFF. CDR3 DNA sequence: TGTGCCAGCAGTAACCCCCAGGGGGCTGCTAATGAAAAACTGTTTTTT.